This passage covers 12 T cell receptor beta chains from one sample sequenced in a study of cytomegalovirus exposure and HLA in healthy donors. PCR primers comprised 60 Vbeta and 13 Jbeta primers. Clones were read by immunoSEQ multiplex PCR, and TCRdb kept only the in-frame ones, dropping some. The sample lists about 82,000 clones, roughly four fifths occurring once. Input material: PBMCs. Receptors were obtained from a woman aged 45-65 years in good health and CMV-seropositive.

The gene calls are TRBV5-8 and TRBJ2-3; 7 bases fit TRBD1. CDR3 length: 13 residues. Germline V gene data show CDR1 as SGHTS and CDR2 as YDEGEE. V lost 1 base to trimming and J lost 4 bases; unmatched junction nucleotides: 0. The CDR3 spells CASSLQGADTQYF. For the CDR3, the DNA is TGTGCCAGCAGCTTGCAGGGGGCAGATACGCAGTATTTT.

The chain joins TRBV29-1 to TRBJ2-1; the D gene is possibly TRBD2 (6 bases). Trimming removed 7 bases from V and 8 bases from J, with 12 bases in between. The CDR3 is made up of 11 amino acids. Germline V CDR1 and CDR2: SQVTM, ANQGSEA. The CDR3 coding sequence is TGCAGCGCCCCGGGAGTTTATGAGCAGTTCTTC. This sequence encodes CSAPGVYEQFF.

The chain links TRBV4-2 to TRBJ2-1; D may be TRBD2 (7 bases). V lost 3 bases, J lost 1 base, and 19 bases lay in between. The CDR3 extends over 18 amino acids. The germline V gene has CDR1 LGHNA and CDR2 YNFKEQ. Here the CDR3 reads CASSQRGGGIQSYNEQFF. CDR3 nucleotide sequence: TGTGCCAGCAGCCAGCGCGGCGGGGGCATACAGTCCTACAATGAGCAGTTCTTC.

The V call is TRBV14, the J call TRBJ2-5; 11 bases are shared with TRBD2. V shed 1 base and J 3 bases; nucleotides not matched to a gene: 4. There are 16 residues in the CDR3. From germline, CDR1 is SGHDN and CDR2 FVKESK. DNA for the CDR3: TGTGCCAGCAGCCAAGGCCTGACTAGCGGGAAAGAGACCCAGTACTTC. Translated: CASSQGLTSGKETQYF.

The chain joins TRBV10-1 to TRBJ2-1, with TRBD2 as a possible D gene (6 bases). There are 16 residues in the CDR3. The germline V gene has CDR1 WNHNN and CDR2 SYGVQD (reference sequence). Trimming took 7 bases from V and 2 from J, leaving 18 bases between them. The CDR3 coding sequence is TGCGCCAGCAAACGGACCGGGGAGGCAACCTACAATGAGCAGTTCTTC. Translation gives CASKRTGEATYNEQFF.

The chain combines TRBV13 with TRBJ1-3, with no clear D. Germline V gene sequence: CDR1 PRHDT, CDR2 FYEKMQ (reference sequence). Trimming removed 1 base from V and 3 bases from J, with 7 bases in between. The CDR3 consists of 14 residues. CDR3 DNA: TGTGCCAGCAGCTTAGCCGGGGATGGAAACACCATATATTTT. This translates into CASSLAGDGNTIYF.

This chain uses TRBV5-6 with TRBJ2-2, with 9 nucleotides matching TRBD2. The germline CDR1 and CDR2 sequences are SGHDT and YYEEEE. Losses at the gene ends were 2 bases for V and 5 bases for J; bases not matched to a gene: 4. This CDR3 is built from 15 residues. The DNA for the CDR3 is TGTGCCAGCAGCTTCCCTAGCGGGATGACCGGGGAGCTGTTTTTT. It yields the protein CASSFPSGMTGELFF.

The gene calls are TRBV11-2 and TRBJ2-7; 7 nucleotides line up with TRBD2. Per the germline V gene, CDR1 is SGHAT and CDR2 is FQNNGV. There are 15 residues in the CDR3. The V segment lost 5 bases and the J segment 3 bases; nucleotides outside the gene matches: 10. The CDR3 DNA sequence: TGTGCCAGCAGCAAATTAGCGGGCGAAGACTACGAGCAGTACTTC. Translated, it gives CASSKLAGEDYEQYF. The complete variable domain, with remaining parts taken from reference TRBV11-2 and TRBJ2-7, reads EAGVAQSPRYKIIEKRQSVAFWCNPISGHATLYWYQQILGQGPKLLIQFQNNGVVDDSQLPKDRFSAERLKGVDSTLKIQPAKLEDSAVYLCASSKLAGEDYEQYFGPGTRLTVT.

CDR3 region: CASSSRAPGGGNQPQHF. The CDR3 nucleotides are TGTGCCAGCAGTTCTCGGGCCCCCGGAGGCGGCAATCAGCCCCAGCATTTT. V usage is TRBV27 and J usage is TRBJ1-5; D not resolved. Trimming left V 4 bases short and J 2 bases short, with 18 bases between. This CDR3 has 17 residues. Germline-derived CDR1 and CDR2 are MNHEY and SMNVEV (reference sequence).

This chain links TRBV30 with TRBJ1-1; D gene ambiguous. V shed 7 bases and J shed 0 bases, with 9 bases lying between them. Germline V gene lookup returns CDR1 GTSNPN and CDR2 SVGIG (reference sequence). The CDR3 loop spans 12 amino acids. The CDR3 is CALRVLNTEAFF. The CDR3 nucleotides read TGTGCCTTACGGGTATTGAACACTGAAGCTTTCTTT.

The chain joins TRBV25-1 to TRBJ1-2; D is uncertain. CDR1 and CDR2 (germline): MGHDK, SYGVNS. Trimming took 3 bases from V and 3 from J, leaving 11 bases between them. The CDR3 contains 14 residues. This chain's CDR3 is CASSDGNGHYGYTF. The DNA for the CDR3 is TGTGCCAGCAGTGACGGGAACGGCCACTATGGCTACACCTTC.

The chain has TRBV19 and TRBJ1-2; D might be TRBD1 (6 bases). From germline, CDR1 is LNHDA and CDR2 SQIVND (reference sequence). Trimming pared 10 bases from V and 4 bases from J, leaving 16 bases between. The length of the CDR3 is 13 residues. CDR3 in amino acids: CATTQDRRYGYTF. CDR3 DNA sequence: TGTGCCACTACCCAAGACAGGCGCTATGGCTACACCTTC.